This T cell receptor (beta chain) is from a study of Tregs in tolerant kidney transplant recipients. Study results and caveats: Some patients' samples used different primers over time, so nucleotide sequences weren't comparable.

The nonmyeloablative bone marrow transplants came from related graft donors, with transient mixed chimerism. The method was immunoSEQ multiplex PCR; TCRdb's version includes in-frame clones alone and lacks a portion of them. The data hold 45,000 to 55,000 clones, with about 90% observed a single time. This CDR3 has 13 residues. The germline V and J ends were trimmed by 3 bases and 0 bases, with 6 bases remaining between them. The germline gives CDR1 PRHDT, CDR2 FYEKMQ (reference sequence). Notes on this clone: Its antigen is still unknown.

The material sequenced was CD8+ T cells from blood (PBMCs), taken 24 months after the transplant. This sequence originates from a human patient who received a combined kidney and bone marrow transplant. The graft donor may have contributed some T cells. The chain links TRBV13 to TRBJ2-7; D remains unclear. The DNA for the CDR3 is TGTGCCAGCAGCTTCCCGAGCTCCTACGAGCAGTACTTC. It codes for CASSFPSSYEQYF.